This T cell receptor beta chain emerged from a study of T cell responses to AZD1222 COVID-19 vaccine. Some clones are missing from TCRdb's copy, which holds only in-frame ones; the method was immunoSEQ multiplex PCR. The sample carries about 160,000 clones, 90% to 95% recorded once. About this clone itself: Antigen unknown.

The CDR3 spans 12 residues. Findings and caveats of the study: The peak T cell response came first, and repertoires were sampled only after it. Vaccine-related CD4 TCRs covered spike, predominating at 160-218 and 743-854. Only five to seven individuals given AZD1222 were seropositive at baseline. Rises in breadth and depth of Spike-specific TCRs came after two AZD1222 doses.

This rearrangement joins TRBV21-1 to TRBJ2-7. TRBV21-1 is a pseudogene. The receptor comes from an adult in good health. The specimen comprised peripheral blood, sampled on day 0 of MenACWY control vaccination. The CDR3 bases are TGTGCAGACCCCCGATCGTACCACGAGCAGTACTTC. It specifies CADPRSYHEQYF.